The 26 T cell receptor beta chains reported below all come from one sample, sequenced in a study of post-analysis software for immune sequencing data. These receptors are not linked to any known antigen. Carried by the TCR beta cDNA libraries were unique molecular identifiers. From the PCR reads, TCRdb called clonotypes with MiXCR, one entry per CDR3 protein. The sample has almost 700,000 distinct CDR3 sequences; roughly three fifths are singletons. Study-level findings and limits: A handful of TRBV segments appeared more often in patients than in controls, and TRBV5-6, TRBV5-1 and TRBV20-1 were among these.

Sequencing input: blood. The receptors here all came from a girl aged 2 to 10 with multiple sclerosis.

The table lists this clonotype with a count of one. The J gene is TRBJ1-2, the V gene TRBV7-2, with D perhaps matching TRBD1 (6 bases). In germline, CDR1 is SGHTA, CDR2 FQGNSA. The CDR3 length is 13 residues. V lost 6 bases, J lost 2 bases, and 10 bases lay in between. Written as DNA, the CDR3 is TGTGCCAGCAGGGGGGCCGAGAACTATGGCTACACCTTC. Translation: CASRGAENYGYTF.

This chain connects TRBV20-1 to TRBJ2-5; D gene ambiguous. V lost 1 base, J lost 4 bases, and 10 bases lay in between. The CDR3 runs to 13 residues. From germline, CDR1 is DFQATT and CDR2 SNEGSKA (reference sequence). For the CDR3, the DNA is TGCAGTGCTAGAGCTACTATCCGAGAGACCCAGTACTTC. It codes for CSARATIRETQYF.

The chain recombines TRBV2 with TRBJ1-5, with D perhaps matching TRBD1 (5 bases). V lost 6 bases to trimming and J lost 1 base, with 16 bases between them. Germline V lookup: CDR1 SNHLY, CDR2 FYNNEI. The length of the CDR3 is 16 residues. The CDR3 region has the DNA TGTGCCAGCAGATCCCAGGGCTTGTCCAGCAATCAGCCCCAGCATTTT. This codes for CASRSQGLSSNQPQHF.

This clonotype was picked up one time. The V gene is TRBV6-5, the J gene TRBJ1-2; D unresolved. CDR3 length: 15 residues. Germline V gene sequence: CDR1 MNHEY, CDR2 SVGAGI. Trimming pared 2 bases from V and 5 bases from J, leaving 15 bases between. CDR3 coding DNA: TGTGCCAGCAGTTACGGCGAAGCCTCATCGTATGGCTACACCTTC. Its protein product is CASSYGEASSYGYTF.

The rearrangement links TRBV5-5 to TRBJ1-2; tentatively, D is TRBD1 (6 bases). This CDR3 comprises 18 residues. The germline V gene encodes CDR1 SGHKS and CDR2 YYEKEE (reference sequence). V lost 4 bases, J lost 7 bases, and 29 bases lay in between. The CDR3 DNA reads as TGTGCCAGCAGCCGACTTGACACTTTACAGGGCCAGGGTCCTGGCTACACCTTC. Its protein product is CASSRLDTLQGQGPGYTF. The variable domain in full, completed from reference TRBV5-5 and TRBJ1-2, reads DAGVTQSPTHLIKTRGQQVTLRCSPISGHKSVSWYQQVLGQGPQFIFQYYEKEERGRGNFPDRFSARQFPNYSSELNVNALLLGDSALYLCASSRLDTLQGQGPGYTFGSGTRLTVV.

The DNA for the CDR3 is TGTGCCAGCAGCTTTTCGTCAGGGGCCCCCTATGGCTACACCTTC. Translation: CASSFSSGAPYGYTF. The J gene is TRBJ1-2, the V gene TRBV7-9, with D perhaps TRBD1 (6 bases). Germline CDR1 reads SEHNR; CDR2 reads FQNEAQ (reference sequence). The CDR3 is 15 amino acids. Trimming pared 3 bases from V and 4 bases from J, leaving 15 bases between.

The CDR3 coding sequence is TGTGCCAGCAGTCCCCCACCGGGACAGCCTAGGAGCACTGAAGCTTTCTTT. It translates to CASSPPPGQPRSTEAFF. The chain uses TRBV6-1 and TRBJ1-1; 7 bases are a match to TRBD1. Losses at the gene ends were 5 bases for V and 4 bases for J; bases not matched to a gene: 16. The CDR3 consists of 17 residues. From germline, CDR1 is MNHNS and CDR2 SASEGT.

This clonotype was seen a single time. J is TRBJ2-5 and V is TRBV6-6, with D unclear. Deletions cut 0 bases from V and 2 bases from J, with 13 bases between. Germline CDR1 MNHNY, CDR2 SVGAGI (reference sequence). This CDR3 has 16 residues. The CDR3 region is CASSYSTRSDQETQYF. In DNA, the CDR3 is TGTGCCAGCAGTTACTCGACAAGGTCAGATCAAGAGACCCAGTACTTC.

The V and J genes are TRBV20-1 and TRBJ2-4; D might be TRBD2 (6 bases). Trimming took off 4 bases at V and 8 bases at J, with 24 bases between the two ends. CDR3 size: 16 residues. Germline CDR1 is DFQATT and CDR2 is SNEGSKA (reference sequence). In DNA form, the CDR3 reads TGCAGTGCTACTAGACTGGAAGCCGGGGGTCTTGACATTCAGTACTTC. Amino acid sequence: CSATRLEAGGLDIQYF.

The CDR3 sequence: CSVVTTGYSYEQYF. Here the CDR3 DNA reads TGCAGCGTTGTAACGACAGGGTATTCCTACGAGCAGTACTTC. The V gene is TRBV29-1, the J gene TRBJ2-7; 7 bases line up with TRBD1. V lost 4 bases and J lost 1; bases outside the gene matches: 7. Germline loops: CDR1 SQVTM, CDR2 ANQGSEA. The CDR3 has 14 amino acids.

This clonotype was seen only a few times. This chain uses TRBV12-3 or TRBV12-4 with TRBJ2-1, with TRBD1 matching 7 bases. V shed 6 bases, J shed 4 bases, and the junction held 6 bases outside the gene matches. This CDR3 has 14 residues. The CDR3, as DNA: TGTGCCAGCAGACCGGGACAGAGTTACAATGAGCAGTTCTTC. Residues: CASRPGQSYNEQFF.

This clonotype was seen more than once but under ten times. This rearrangement joins TRBV12-3 or TRBV12-4 to TRBJ2-7; the D is unclear. CDR3 length equals 14 residues. V was pared by 5 bases and J by 3 bases, with 14 bases between. CDR3 bases: TGTGCCAGCAGTCGCGAACAGTATCTCTACGAGCAGTACTTC. It codes for CASSREQYLYEQYF.

The V gene is TRBV6-2 or TRBV6-3, the J gene TRBJ2-3; 7 bases line up with TRBD2. The V gene's germline CDR1 is MNHEY and CDR2 SVGEGT. The ends lost 6 bases at V and 2 bases at J; junction bases unmatched: 11. This CDR3 is built from 16 residues. The CDR3 DNA follows: TGTGCCAGCAGCCAAATCATAGCGGGCTTCACAGATACGCAGTATTTT. Translation gives CASSQIIAGFTDTQYF.

This chain connects TRBV6-6 to TRBJ1-2; 7 bases agree with TRBD1. The V gene's germline CDR1 is MNHNY and CDR2 SVGAGI (reference sequence). V lost 4 bases to trimming and J lost 1 base; unmatched junction nucleotides: 6. This CDR3 spans 15 amino acids. This CDR3 reads CASSSSRDSNYGYTF. DNA for the CDR3: TGTGCCAGCAGTTCATCCAGGGACAGTAACTATGGCTACACCTTC.

This clonotype was seen a handful of times. The rearrangement joins TRBV6-5 to TRBJ1-5, with D tentatively TRBD1 (5 bases). Germline-derived CDR1 and CDR2 are MNHEY and SVGAGI. This CDR3 contains 13 residues. V was shortened by 6 bases and J by 5 bases, with 11 bases between the two germline ends. In DNA, the CDR3 is TGTGCCAGCAGCCCACAGGCTTATCAGCCCCAGCATTTT. This translates into CASSPQAYQPQHF.

The rearrangement links TRBV12-3 or TRBV12-4 to TRBJ2-7; D is unresolved. The CDR3 consists of 13 residues. With 6 bases removed from V and 6 bases from J, the gap between germline ends came to 15 bases. Here the CDR3 DNA reads TGTGCCAGCAGCAACGCCCTAGGACGCGAGCAGTACTTC. Encoded protein: CASSNALGREQYF.

This chain links TRBV10-3 with TRBJ2-3, with a weak D call TRBD2 (6 bases). CDR1 ENHRY and CDR2 SYGVKD come from the germline V gene. The V gene lost 6 bases and the J gene lost 2 bases, with 12 bases spanning the gap. This CDR3 is built from 14 residues. In DNA form, the CDR3 reads TGTGCCATCAGCCCCGGGGGAAACACAGATACGCAGTATTTT. It encodes CAISPGGNTDTQYF.

In this sample, this clonotype turned up a few times. This sequence joins TRBV6-1 and TRBJ2-1, with TRBD1 matching over 9 bases. CDR1 MNHNS and CDR2 SASEGT come from the germline V gene. The CDR3 totals 13 residues. J was trimmed by 8 bases and V by 8 bases; bases with no gene match: 7. The CDR3 loop reads CASARTGADEQFF. CDR3 bases: TGTGCCAGCGCCAGGACAGGGGCGGATGAGCAGTTCTTC.

Only a few counts were recorded for this clonotype. The chain uses TRBV14 and TRBJ1-2, with D possibly being TRBD1 (6 bases). Germline V gene sequence: CDR1 SGHDN, CDR2 FVKESK. This CDR3 has 15 amino acids. V was shortened by 3 bases and J by 6 bases, with 17 bases between the two germline ends. CDR3 amino acids: CASSHSRQGRNGYTF. CDR3 nucleotide sequence: TGTGCCAGCAGCCATTCCCGGCAGGGGAGGAATGGCTACACCTTC.

V gene TRBV7-9 combines with J gene TRBJ2-2, with D possibly called TRBD1 or TRBD2 (5 bases each). Germline V lookup: CDR1 SEHNR, CDR2 FQNEAQ (reference sequence). Trimming cost V 4 bases and J 0 bases, with 9 bases left between them. The CDR3 covers 15 residues. The CDR3 sequence is CASSWGRTNTGELFF. DNA of the CDR3: TGTGCCAGCAGCTGGGGACGGACGAACACCGGGGAGCTGTTTTTT.

Only a few counts were recorded for this clonotype. The chain links TRBV2 to TRBJ2-1; 8 bases fit TRBD2. This CDR3 contains 14 residues. Germline trimming cut 10 bases from V and 2 bases from J; bases unmatched to any gene: 7. The germline V gene encodes CDR1 SNHLY and CDR2 FYNNEI. CDR3 DNA sequence: TGTGCCACTCTACCGGGACTAGCCTACAATGAGCAGTTCTTC. It codes for CATLPGLAYNEQFF.

The chain couples TRBV5-1 to TRBJ2-7, with TRBD1 matching over 7 bases. The length of the CDR3 is 16 residues. V lost 1 base and J lost 0; bases outside the gene matches: 7. Germline V gives CDR1 SGHRS, CDR2 YFSETQ. As DNA, the CDR3 is TGCGCCAGCAGCTTGAGGGGGCCCCATAGCTCCTACGAGCAGTACTTC. Translating gives CASSLRGPHSSYEQYF.

The chain recombines TRBV5-1 with TRBJ2-3; no firm D call. This CDR3 contains 14 residues. The ends were cut back, 3 bases at V and 1 base at J, with 9 bases in the middle. CDR1 is SGHRS, CDR2 YFSETQ, per germline. In DNA form, the CDR3 reads TGCGCCAGCAGCTCCGGATATGGCACAGATACGCAGTATTTT. Amino acids: CASSSGYGTDTQYF. Drawing the rest from reference TRBV5-1 and TRBJ2-3, the complete variable domain is KAGVTQTPRYLIKTRGQQVTLSCSPISGHRSVSWYQQTPGQGLQFLFEYFSETQRNKGNFPGRFSGRQFSNSRSEMNVSTLELGDSALYLCASSSGYGTDTQYFGPGTRLTVL.

The chain combines TRBV5-1 with TRBJ2-3; D unresolved. Germline CDR1 and CDR2: SGHRS and YFSETQ. Trimming took off 7 bases at V and 2 bases at J, with 17 bases between the two ends. CDR3 length: 15 residues. The CDR3 DNA sequence: TGCGCCAGCCGCGAGTCCGCGAGATTCACAGATACGCAGTATTTT. It is translated as CASRESARFTDTQYF.

In this sample, this clonotype turned up a few times. The V call is TRBV25-1, the J call TRBJ1-2; D gene unclear. The ends were cut back, 1 base at V and 2 bases at J, with 8 bases in the middle. CDR3 size: 14 residues. Germline CDR1 is MGHDK and CDR2 is SYGVNS. The CDR3 DNA reads TGTGCCAGCAGTGAATCCCCCGAAAACTATGGCTACACCTTC. Protein: CASSESPENYGYTF.

V usage is TRBV12-3 or TRBV12-4 and J usage is TRBJ1-1; TRBD1 might be the D (5 bases). The CDR3 spans 19 residues. The germline V and J ends were trimmed by 5 bases and 1 base, with 26 bases remaining between them. In DNA form, the CDR3 reads TGTGCCAGCAGTCCCTTTGGGGCAGCCACCGAGAAATCGAACACTGAAGCTTTCTTT. As protein: CASSPFGAATEKSNTEAFF.